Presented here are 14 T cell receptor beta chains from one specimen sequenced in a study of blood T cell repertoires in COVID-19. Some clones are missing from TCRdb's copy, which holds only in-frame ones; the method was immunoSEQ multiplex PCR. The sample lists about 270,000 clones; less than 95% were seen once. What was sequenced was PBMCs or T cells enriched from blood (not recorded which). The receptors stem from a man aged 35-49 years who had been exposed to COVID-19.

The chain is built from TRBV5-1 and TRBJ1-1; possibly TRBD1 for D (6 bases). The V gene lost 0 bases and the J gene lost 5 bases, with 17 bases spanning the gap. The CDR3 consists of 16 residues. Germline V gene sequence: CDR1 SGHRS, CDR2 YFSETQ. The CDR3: CASSLGVRGSGTEAFF. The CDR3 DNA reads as TGCGCCAGCAGCTTGGGGGTCAGGGGTAGTGGGACTGAAGCTTTCTTT.

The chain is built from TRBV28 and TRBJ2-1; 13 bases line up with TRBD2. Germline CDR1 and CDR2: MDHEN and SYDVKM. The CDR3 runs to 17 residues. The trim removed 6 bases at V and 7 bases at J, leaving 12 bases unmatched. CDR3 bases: TGTGCCAGCAGCCGGACTAGCGGGAGATCGCCCTCTAATGAGCAGTTCTTC. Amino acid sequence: CASSRTSGRSPSNEQFF.

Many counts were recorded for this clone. CDR3 loop: CASSQPGIANYGYTF. The CDR3 bases are TGCGCCAGCAGCCAGCCAGGGATAGCTAACTATGGCTACACCTTC. V usage is TRBV4-1 and J usage is TRBJ1-2; possible D gene TRBD1, 5 bases. The CDR3 totals 15 residues. Germline V gives CDR1 MGHRA, CDR2 YSYEKL. V was cut by 3 bases and J by 0 bases, with 11 bases left in between.

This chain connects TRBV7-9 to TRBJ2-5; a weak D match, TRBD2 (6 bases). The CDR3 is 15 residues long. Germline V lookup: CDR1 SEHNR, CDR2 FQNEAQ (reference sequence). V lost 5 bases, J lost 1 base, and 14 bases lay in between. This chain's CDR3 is CASSPRTSLQETQYF. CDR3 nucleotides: TGTGCCAGCAGCCCCCGAACTAGCCTCCAAGAGACCCAGTACTTC.

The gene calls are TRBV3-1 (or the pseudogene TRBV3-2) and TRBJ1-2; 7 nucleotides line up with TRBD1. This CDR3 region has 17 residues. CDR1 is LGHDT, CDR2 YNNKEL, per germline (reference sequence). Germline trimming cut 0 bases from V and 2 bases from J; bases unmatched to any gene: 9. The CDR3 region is CASSQERTGGGNYGYTF. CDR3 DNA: TGTGCCAGCAGCCAAGAAAGGACAGGCGGAGGAAACTATGGCTACACCTTC.

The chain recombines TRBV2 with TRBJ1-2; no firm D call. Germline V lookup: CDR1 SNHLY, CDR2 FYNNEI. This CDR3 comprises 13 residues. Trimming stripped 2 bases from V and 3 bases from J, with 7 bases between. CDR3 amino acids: CASSEKLYYGYTF. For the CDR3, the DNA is TGTGCCAGCAGTGAAAAACTCTACTATGGCTACACCTTC.

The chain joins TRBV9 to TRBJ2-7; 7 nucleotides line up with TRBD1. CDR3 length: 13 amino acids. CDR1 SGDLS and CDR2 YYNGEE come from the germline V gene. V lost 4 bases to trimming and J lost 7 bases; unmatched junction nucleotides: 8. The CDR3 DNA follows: TGTGCCAGCAGCCTACGACAGGGCTGGGAGCAGTACTTC. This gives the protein CASSLRQGWEQYF. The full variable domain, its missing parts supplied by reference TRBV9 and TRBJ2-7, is DSGVTQTPKHLITATGQRVTLRCSPRSGDLSVYWYQQSLDQGLQFLIQYYNGEERAKGNILERFSAQQFPDLHSELNLSSLELGDSALYFCASSLRQGWEQYFGPGTRLTVT.

The CDR3 nucleotides read TGTGCCAGCAGTGGGACTAGCGGGAGTCTCGGGGGTGCAGATACGCAGTATTTT. Translating it yields CASSGTSGSLGGADTQYF. This rearrangement joins TRBV6-2 or TRBV6-3 to TRBJ2-3, with 14 bases lining up with TRBD2. The CDR3 has 18 amino acids. V lost 5 bases to trimming and J lost 4 bases; unmatched junction nucleotides: 11. Germline CDR1 is MNHEY and CDR2 is SVGEGT.

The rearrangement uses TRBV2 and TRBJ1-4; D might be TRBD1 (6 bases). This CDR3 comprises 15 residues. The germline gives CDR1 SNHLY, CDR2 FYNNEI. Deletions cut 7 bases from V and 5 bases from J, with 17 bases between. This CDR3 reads CASKDRQLTNEKLFF. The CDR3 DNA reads TGTGCCAGCAAGGACAGACAGCTAACGAATGAAAAACTGTTTTTT. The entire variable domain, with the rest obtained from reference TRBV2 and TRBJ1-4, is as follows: EPEVTQTPSHQVTQMGQEVILRCVPISNHLYFYWYRQILGQKVEFLVSFYNNEISEKSEIFDDQFSVERPDGSNFTLKIRSTKLEDSAMYFCASKDRQLTNEKLFFGSGTQLSVL.

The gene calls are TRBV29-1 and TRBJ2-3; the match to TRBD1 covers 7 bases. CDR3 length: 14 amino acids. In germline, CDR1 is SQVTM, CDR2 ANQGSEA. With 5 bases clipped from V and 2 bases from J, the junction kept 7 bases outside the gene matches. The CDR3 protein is CSVRKGAPTDTQYF. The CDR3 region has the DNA TGCAGCGTTAGAAAGGGGGCACCCACAGATACGCAGTATTTT.

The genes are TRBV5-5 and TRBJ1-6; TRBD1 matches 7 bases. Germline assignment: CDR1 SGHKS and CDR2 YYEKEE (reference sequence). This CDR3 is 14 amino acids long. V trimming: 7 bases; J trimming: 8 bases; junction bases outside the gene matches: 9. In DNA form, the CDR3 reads TGTGCCAGCCCCCAGGGGGTAAATCATTCACCCCTCCACTTT. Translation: CASPQGVNHSPLHF.

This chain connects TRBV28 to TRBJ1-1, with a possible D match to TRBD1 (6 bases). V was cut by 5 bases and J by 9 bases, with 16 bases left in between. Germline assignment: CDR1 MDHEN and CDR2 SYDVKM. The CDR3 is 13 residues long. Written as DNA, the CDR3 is TGTGCCAGCAGTATCCGGGACACATTAAAAGCTTTCTTT. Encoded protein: CASSIRDTLKAFF.

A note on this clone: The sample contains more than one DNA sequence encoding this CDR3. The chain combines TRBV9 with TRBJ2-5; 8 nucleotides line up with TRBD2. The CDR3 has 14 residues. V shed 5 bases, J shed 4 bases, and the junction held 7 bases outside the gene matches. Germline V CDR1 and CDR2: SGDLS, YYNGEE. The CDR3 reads CASSATGGRETQYF. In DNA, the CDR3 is TGTGCCAGCAGTGCAACGGGGGGGAGAGAGACCCAGTACTTC.

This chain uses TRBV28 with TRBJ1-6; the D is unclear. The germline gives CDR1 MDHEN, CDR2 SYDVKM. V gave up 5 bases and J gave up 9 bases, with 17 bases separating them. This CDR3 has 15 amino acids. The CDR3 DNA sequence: TGTGCCAGCAGTCCGGGTGATAGAGATTTTTCACCCCTCCACTTT. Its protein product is CASSPGDRDFSPLHF.